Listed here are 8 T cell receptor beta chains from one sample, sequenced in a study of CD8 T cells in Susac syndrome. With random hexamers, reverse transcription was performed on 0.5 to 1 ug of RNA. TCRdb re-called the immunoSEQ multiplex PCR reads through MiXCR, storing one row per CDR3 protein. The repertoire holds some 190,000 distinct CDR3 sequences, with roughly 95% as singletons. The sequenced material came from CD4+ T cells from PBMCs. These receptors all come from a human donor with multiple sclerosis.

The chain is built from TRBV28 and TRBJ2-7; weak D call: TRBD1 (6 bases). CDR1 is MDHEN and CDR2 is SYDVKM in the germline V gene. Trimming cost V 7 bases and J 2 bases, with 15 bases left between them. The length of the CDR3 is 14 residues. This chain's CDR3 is CASTGTPWAYEQYF. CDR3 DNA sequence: TGTGCCAGCACCGGGACACCGTGGGCCTACGAGCAGTACTTC.

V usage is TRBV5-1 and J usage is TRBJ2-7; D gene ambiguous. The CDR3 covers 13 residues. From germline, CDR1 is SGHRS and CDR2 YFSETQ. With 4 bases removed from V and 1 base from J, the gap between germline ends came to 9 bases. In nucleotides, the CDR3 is TGCGCCAGCAGCATACCAGAGTCCTACGAGCAGTACTTC. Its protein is CASSIPESYEQYF.

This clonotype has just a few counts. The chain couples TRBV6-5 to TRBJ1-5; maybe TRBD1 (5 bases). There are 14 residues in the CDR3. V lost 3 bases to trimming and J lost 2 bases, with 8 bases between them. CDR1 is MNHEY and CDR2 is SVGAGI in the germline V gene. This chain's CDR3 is CASSYRGGNQPQHF. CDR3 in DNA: TGTGCCAGCAGTTATCGGGGGGGCAATCAGCCCCAGCATTTT.

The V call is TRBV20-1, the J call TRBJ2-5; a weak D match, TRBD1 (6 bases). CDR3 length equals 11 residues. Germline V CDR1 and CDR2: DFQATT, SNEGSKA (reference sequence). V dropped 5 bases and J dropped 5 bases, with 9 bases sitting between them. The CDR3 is CSAPQGETQYF. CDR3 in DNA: TGCAGTGCTCCACAGGGTGAGACCCAGTACTTC.

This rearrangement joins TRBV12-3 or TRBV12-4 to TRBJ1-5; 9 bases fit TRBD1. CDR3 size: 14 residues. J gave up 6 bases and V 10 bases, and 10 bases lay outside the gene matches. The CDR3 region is CATGKGTGIQPQHF. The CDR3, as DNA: TGTGCCACCGGGAAAGGGACAGGGATTCAGCCCCAGCATTTT.

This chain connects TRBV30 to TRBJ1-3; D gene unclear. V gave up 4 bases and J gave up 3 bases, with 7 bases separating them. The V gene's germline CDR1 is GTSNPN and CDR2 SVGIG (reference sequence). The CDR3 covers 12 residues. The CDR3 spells CAWMTGGNTIYF. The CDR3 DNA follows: TGTGCCTGGATGACGGGTGGAAACACCATATATTTT. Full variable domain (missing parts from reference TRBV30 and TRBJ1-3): SQTIHQWPATLVQPVGSPLSLECTVEGTSNPNLYWYRQAAGRGLQLLFYSVGIGQISSEVPQNLSASRPQDRQFILSSKKLLLSDSGFYLCAWMTGGNTIYFGEGSWLTVV.

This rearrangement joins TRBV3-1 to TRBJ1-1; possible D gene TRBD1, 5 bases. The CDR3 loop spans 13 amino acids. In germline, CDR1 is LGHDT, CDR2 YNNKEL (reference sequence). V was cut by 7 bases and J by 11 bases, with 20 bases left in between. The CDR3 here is CASTRKGFPWAFF. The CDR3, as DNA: TGTGCCAGCACCCGGAAGGGGTTCCCCTGGGCTTTCTTT.

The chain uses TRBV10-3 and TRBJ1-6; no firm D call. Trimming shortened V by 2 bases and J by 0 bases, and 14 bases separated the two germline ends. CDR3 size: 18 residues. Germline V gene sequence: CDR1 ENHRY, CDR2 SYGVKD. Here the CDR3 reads CAISETNPGSSYNSPLHF. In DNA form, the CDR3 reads TGTGCCATCAGTGAGACCAACCCGGGGAGCTCCTATAATTCACCCCTCCACTTT.